Below are 22 T cell receptor beta chains sequenced from a single sample in a study of cytomegalovirus exposure and HLA in healthy donors. Sequenced by immunoSEQ multiplex PCR; TCRdb stores in-frame clones only, minus some. The table records about 120,000 clones, less than 90% of them present only once. The source material was PBMCs. Receptor source: a man younger than 35 in good health and CMV-seropositive.

The rearrangement links TRBV9 to TRBJ2-7; tentative D call: TRBD1 (5 bases). From germline, CDR1 is SGDLS and CDR2 YYNGEE. The CDR3 consists of 14 residues. Trimming took off 4 bases at V and 7 bases at J, with 18 bases between the two ends. CDR3 nucleotide sequence: TGTGCCAGCAGCCAATTCGATAGTCCAGGGGAGCAGTACTTC. Residues: CASSQFDSPGEQYF.

The rearrangement joins TRBV19 to TRBJ1-1, with TRBD1 as a possible D gene (5 bases). CDR3 length: 16 amino acids. The V and J ends lost 3 bases and 2 bases respectively, with 16 bases between them. Germline CDR1 reads LNHDA; CDR2 reads SQIVND (reference sequence). The CDR3 coding sequence is TGTGCCAGTAGTATCTTCAGCGGGGGATTAAACACTGAAGCTTTCTTT. Its translation: CASSIFSGGLNTEAFF.

The chain recombines TRBV6-1 with TRBJ2-7; unclear D gene. This CDR3 has 14 residues. CDR1 is MNHNS and CDR2 is SASEGT in the germline V gene. Trimming took off 6 bases at V and 0 bases at J, with 12 bases between the two ends. DNA for the CDR3: TGTGCCAGCAGCCTAGACCGCAGCTCCTACGAGCAGTACTTC. Translated, it gives CASSLDRSSYEQYF.

The chain employs TRBV21-1 and TRBJ2-7; TRBD1, the D gene given by the table, was not confirmed from the DNA. TRBV21-1 is labeled a pseudogene. The CDR3 runs to 16 residues. The CDR3: CASSKIPRTASYEQYF. In DNA form, the CDR3 reads TGTGCCAGCAGCAAAATCCCTCGGACAGCTTCCTACGAGCAGTACTTC.

The chain joins TRBV7-2 to TRBJ2-3; TRBD2 aligns across 9 bases. J gave up 1 base and V 5 bases, and 7 bases lay outside the gene matches. Germline values: CDR1 SGHTA, CDR2 FQGNSA. The CDR3 has 16 amino acids. CDR3 residues: CASSVSLAGRTDTQYF. The DNA of the CDR3 is TGTGCCAGCAGCGTCTCACTAGCGGGCCGCACAGATACGCAGTATTTT.

This chain links TRBV20-1 with TRBJ1-2, with D possibly TRBD1 on 6 matching bases. The CDR3 is 11 amino acids. Trimming removed 1 base from V and 8 bases from J, with 8 bases in between. Germline assignment: CDR1 DFQATT and CDR2 SNEGSKA (reference sequence). Written as DNA, the CDR3 is TGCAGTGCTAGAGGAGACAGGGGCTACACCTTC. Translating it yields CSARGDRGYTF.

With respect to this clone: Relative to the germline gene, one junction end is altered; a read error may explain this. CDR3 in amino acids: CASSLGGHRADTQYF. Written as DNA, the CDR3 is TGTGCCAGCAGCCTAGGTGGACATCGAGCAGATACGCAGTATTTT. The V and J genes are TRBV13 and TRBJ2-3, with a possible D match to TRBD1 (5 bases). Germline CDR1 reads PRHDT; CDR2 reads FYEKMQ (reference sequence). The CDR3 runs 15 residues.

This chain uses TRBV5-6 with TRBJ1-1; 8 nucleotides agree with TRBD1. Germline loops: CDR1 SGHDT, CDR2 YYEEEE. V shed 2 bases, J shed 10 bases, and the junction held 7 bases outside the gene matches. The CDR3 loop spans 13 amino acids. The CDR3 nucleotides are TGTGCCAGCAGCTTCGGGACAGGCGGTGGAGCTTTCTTT. Translated, it gives CASSFGTGGGAFF.

This chain links TRBV5-4 with TRBJ2-5, with 7 nucleotides matching TRBD1. CDR3 length equals 16 residues. With 3 bases clipped from V and 5 bases from J, the junction kept 13 bases outside the gene matches. Germline V gene lookup returns CDR1 SGHNT and CDR2 YYREEE (reference sequence). For the CDR3, the DNA is TGTGCCAGCAGCTCTAGGGGGCAGGGCGGTGGGGAGACCCAGTACTTC. Residues: CASSSRGQGGGETQYF. The whole variable domain, remainder taken from reference TRBV5-4 and TRBJ2-5, is ETGVTQSPTHLIKTRGQQVTLRCSSQSGHNTVSWYQQALGQGPQFIFQYYREEENGRGNFPPRFSGLQFPNYSSELNVNALELDDSALYLCASSSRGQGGGETQYFGPGTRLLVL.

This clone appeared a few times. J is TRBJ1-1 and V is TRBV5-1; 7 bases match TRBD1. V was pared by 0 bases and J by 4 bases, with 3 bases of the junction left unmatched. This CDR3 has 14 amino acids. CDR1 SGHRS and CDR2 YFSETQ come from the germline V gene. The DNA of the CDR3 is TGCGCCAGCAGCTTGGTACAGGGGTTCACTGAAGCTTTCTTT. Encoded protein: CASSLVQGFTEAFF. The entire variable domain, with the rest obtained from reference TRBV5-1 and TRBJ1-1, is as follows: KAGVTQTPRYLIKTRGQQVTLSCSPISGHRSVSWYQQTPGQGLQFLFEYFSETQRNKGNFPGRFSGRQFSNSRSEMNVSTLELGDSALYLCASSLVQGFTEAFFGQGTRLTVV.

The V gene is TRBV6-1, the J gene TRBJ1-1; 8 bases align to TRBD1. Germline V CDR1 and CDR2: MNHNS, SASEGT. CDR3 length: 14 amino acids. Germline trimming cut 7 bases from V and 6 bases from J; bases unmatched to any gene: 10. The CDR3 sequence is CASKDQGALAEAFF. DNA of the CDR3: TGTGCCAGCAAAGACCAGGGGGCACTCGCTGAAGCTTTCTTT.

The chain combines TRBV27 with TRBJ1-2, with TRBD1 as a possible D gene (6 bases). This CDR3 comprises 13 residues. Between the trimmed V and J ends, which lost 3 bases and 4 bases, there was a span of 9 bases. From germline, CDR1 is MNHEY and CDR2 SMNVEV (reference sequence). The CDR3 protein is CASSFRGFYGYTF. CDR3 in DNA: TGTGCCAGCAGTTTCAGGGGTTTCTATGGCTACACCTTC.

The genes are TRBV7-9 and TRBJ1-6; 9 bases match TRBD1. Germline V gives CDR1 SEHNR, CDR2 FQNEAQ (reference sequence). Germline trimming cut 5 bases from V and 9 bases from J; bases unmatched to any gene: 2. This CDR3 has 13 residues. Here the CDR3 DNA reads TGTGCCAGCAGCGGACAGGGGACTTCACCCCTCCACTTT. Amino acid sequence: CASSGQGTSPLHF.

The chain combines TRBV27 with TRBJ1-2, with TRBD1 as a possible D gene (6 bases). Germline CDR1 reads MNHEY; CDR2 reads SMNVEV (reference sequence). CDR3 size: 18 residues. Trimming cost V 1 base and J 4 bases, with 22 bases left between them. DNA for the CDR3: TGTGCCAGCAGTTTATTAAATTTCCGGGACAAAGACGGCTATGGCTACACCTTC. Protein sequence: CASSLLNFRDKDGYGYTF.

The rearrangement joins TRBV19 to TRBJ1-2; perhaps TRBD1 as D (6 bases). This CDR3 comprises 19 residues. V was clipped by 6 bases and J by 11 bases, with 37 bases between them. The germline CDR1 and CDR2 sequences are LNHDA and SQIVND (reference sequence). The CDR3 reads CASSLTLIQQGARRGGYTF. The CDR3 DNA is TGTGCCAGTAGCCTCACTCTAATCCAACAAGGAGCCCGAAGGGGGGGTTACACCTTC.

The chain couples TRBV15 to TRBJ2-3; unclear D gene. CDR1 and CDR2 from the germline V gene are LNHNV and YYDKDF (reference sequence). The length of the CDR3 is 13 residues. Trimming shortened V by 3 bases and J by 2 bases, and 6 bases separated the two germline ends. CDR3 bases: TGTGCCACCAGCAGTGAGCCCACAGATACGCAGTATTTT. Translating gives CATSSEPTDTQYF.

This clone was found once. The genes are TRBV9 and TRBJ2-7, with 8 bases that match TRBD1. The germline gives CDR1 SGDLS, CDR2 YYNGEE. This CDR3 has 16 residues. After removal of 1 base from V and 2 bases from J, the junction contained 8 bases not matched to a gene. CDR3 DNA sequence: TGTGCCAGCAGCGTAAGTTGGGGACAGGCCCCCTACGAGCAGTACTTC. As protein: CASSVSWGQAPYEQYF.

The chain employs TRBV10-2 and TRBJ2-1; D is possibly TRBD2 (5 bases). This CDR3 is 15 amino acids long. Trimming took off 6 bases at V and 2 bases at J, with 14 bases between the two ends. Per germline, CDR1 WSHSY and CDR2 SAAADI. DNA for the CDR3: TGCGCCAGCAGAAGGACTTTCGAGGCCTACAATGAGCAGTTCTTC. This gives the protein CASRRTFEAYNEQFF.

This chain connects TRBV4-2 to TRBJ2-6; 7 bases are a match to TRBD2. Germline V CDR1 and CDR2: LGHNA, YNFKEQ. The CDR3 loop spans 16 amino acids. V trimming: 1 base; J trimming: 4 bases; junction bases outside the gene matches: 4. The CDR3 loop reads CASSQVSGAGANVLTF. In DNA form, the CDR3 reads TGTGCCAGCAGCCAAGTAAGCGGGGCCGGGGCCAACGTCCTGACTTTC.

CDR3 nucleotides: TGTGCCAGCAGCCAGGGGGACGCCAGGGTGAAGCAGTTCTTC. This codes for CASSQGDARVKQFF. The chain combines TRBV6-1 with TRBJ2-1; 7 nucleotides agree with TRBD1. V was clipped by 6 bases and J by 11 bases; unmatched bases: 13. The germline gives CDR1 MNHNS, CDR2 SASEGT. This CDR3 contains 14 residues.

This clone came up a few times. The V gene is TRBV7-9, the J gene TRBJ1-1; maybe TRBD1 (6 bases). V dropped 5 bases and J dropped 6 bases, with 19 bases sitting between them. The CDR3 is 15 amino acids. The V gene's germline CDR1 is SEHNR and CDR2 FQNEAQ (reference sequence). The CDR3 nucleotides read TGTGCCAGCAGCACCACCAACAGGGAGGGGGCTGAAGCTTTCTTT. Translated, it gives CASSTTNREGAEAFF.

V and J are TRBV7-9 and TRBJ1-5, with 9 bases lining up with TRBD1. With V trimmed by 5 bases and J by 5 bases, 10 bases remained unmatched. In germline, CDR1 is SEHNR, CDR2 FQNEAQ (reference sequence). This CDR3 is built from 16 residues. The CDR3, as DNA: TGTGCCAGCAGCCCCGGACAGGGGTTTGATTATCAGCCCCAGCATTTT. Its translation: CASSPGQGFDYQPQHF.